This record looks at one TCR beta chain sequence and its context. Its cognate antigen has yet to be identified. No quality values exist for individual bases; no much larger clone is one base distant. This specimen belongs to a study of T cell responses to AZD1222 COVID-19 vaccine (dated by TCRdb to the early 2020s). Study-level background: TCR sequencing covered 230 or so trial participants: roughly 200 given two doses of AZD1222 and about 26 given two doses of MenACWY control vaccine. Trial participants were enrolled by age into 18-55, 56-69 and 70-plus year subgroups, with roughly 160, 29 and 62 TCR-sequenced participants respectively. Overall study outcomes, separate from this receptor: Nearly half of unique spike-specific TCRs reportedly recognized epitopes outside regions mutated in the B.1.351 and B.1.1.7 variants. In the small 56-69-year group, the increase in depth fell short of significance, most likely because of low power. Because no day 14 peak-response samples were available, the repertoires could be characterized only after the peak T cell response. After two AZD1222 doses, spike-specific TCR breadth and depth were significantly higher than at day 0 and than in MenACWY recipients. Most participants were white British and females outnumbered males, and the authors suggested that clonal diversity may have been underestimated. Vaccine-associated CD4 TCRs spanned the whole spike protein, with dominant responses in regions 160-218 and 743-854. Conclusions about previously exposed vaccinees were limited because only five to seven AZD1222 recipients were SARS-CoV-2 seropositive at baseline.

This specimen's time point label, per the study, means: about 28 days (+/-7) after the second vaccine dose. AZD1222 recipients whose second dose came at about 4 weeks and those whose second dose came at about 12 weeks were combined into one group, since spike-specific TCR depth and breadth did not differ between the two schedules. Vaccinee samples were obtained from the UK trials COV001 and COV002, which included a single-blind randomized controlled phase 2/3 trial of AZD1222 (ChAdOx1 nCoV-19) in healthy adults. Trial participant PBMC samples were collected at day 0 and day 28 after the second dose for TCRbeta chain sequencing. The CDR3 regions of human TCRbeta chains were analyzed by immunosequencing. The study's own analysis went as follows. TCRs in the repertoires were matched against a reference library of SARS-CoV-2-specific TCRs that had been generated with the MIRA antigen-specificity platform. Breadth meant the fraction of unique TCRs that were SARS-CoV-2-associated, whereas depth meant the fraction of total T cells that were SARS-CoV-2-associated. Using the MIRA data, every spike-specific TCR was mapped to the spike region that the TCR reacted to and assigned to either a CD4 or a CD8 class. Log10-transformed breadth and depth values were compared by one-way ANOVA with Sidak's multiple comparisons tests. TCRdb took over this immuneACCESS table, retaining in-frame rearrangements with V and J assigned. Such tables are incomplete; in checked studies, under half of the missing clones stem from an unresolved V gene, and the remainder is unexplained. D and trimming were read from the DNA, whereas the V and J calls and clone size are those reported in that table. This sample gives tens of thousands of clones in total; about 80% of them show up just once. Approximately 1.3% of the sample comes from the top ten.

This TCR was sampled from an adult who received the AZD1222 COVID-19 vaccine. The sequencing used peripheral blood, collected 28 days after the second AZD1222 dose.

The DNA reads TGTGCCAGCAGTCGGGTGGATTCACCCCTCCACTTT. Translated, it gives CASSRVDSPLHF. This chain is built from TRBV12-3 or TRBV12-4 and TRBJ1-6, with the identity of the D gene unclear. At the junction V is shortened by 5 bases and J by 8 bases, with 7 bases in between. From the cysteine through the phenylalanine, the CDR3 covers 12 amino acids. Only the CDR3 DNA is retained, 36 bases long and in frame from the first base.